The source of this T cell receptor (beta chain) is a study of T cell changes during pregnancy in multiple sclerosis. Germline V gene sequence: CDR1 MNHNS, CDR2 SASEGT. The germline V and J ends were trimmed by 2 bases and 0 bases, with 11 bases remaining between them. The CDR3 totals 15 residues. Data came from immunoSEQ multiplex PCR; TCRdb stores just in-frame clones and leaves some out. This sample has tens of thousands of clones, with around nine tenths found just once. J is TRBJ2-7 and V is TRBV6-1; D may be TRBD2 (5 bases). The starting material was CD8+ T cells from peripheral blood mononuclear cells, obtained before pregnancy. This clonotype was sampled from a female donor with multiple sclerosis, enrolled in a pregnancy study. CDR3 DNA sequence: TGTGCCAGCAGTGAATTTGTCCGGGGCTCCTACGAGCAGTACTTC. This gives the protein CASSEFVRGSYEQYF.